This T cell receptor beta chain appears in the sequencing data of a study of Ad26.COV2.S vaccination and SARS-CoV-2 variants. The wider study: Into the muscle, Ad26.COV2.S was dosed once or twice, 56 days apart. Study outcomes and limitations: Spike-specific TCR breadth was greater in vaccine than placebo recipients. Possible underestimation of total T cell responses by the TCR breadth and depth analyses was noted.

The treatment: some 19 received Ad26.COV2.S at low or high dose, single or two shots; about 5 received placebo; per-sample allocation not given. Sample collection was performed on day 63 after the first vaccine or placebo injection. Assay: immunoSEQ multiplex PCR; the TCRdb copy retains only in-frame clones and omits some. The sample includes about 460,000 clones, roughly nine tenths of them seen just once. CDR3 length: 18 residues. The V end was cut by 0 bases, the J end by 3 bases, with 18 bases between. Per germline, CDR1 MGHRA and CDR2 YSYEKL. In the case of this clone: What it recognizes is unknown.

Source: peripheral blood, taken in a trial of Ad26.COV2.S vaccine versus placebo. The V and J genes are TRBV4-1 and TRBJ2-1; D is perhaps TRBD2 (8 bases). The TCR comes from a person between 18 and 65 years old who received the Ad26.COV2.S COVID-19 vaccine or a placebo. The CDR3 loop reads CASSQDHGGGTVYNEQFF. In nucleotides, the CDR3 is TGCGCCAGCAGCCAAGATCATGGCGGGGGGACAGTCTACAATGAGCAGTTCTTC.